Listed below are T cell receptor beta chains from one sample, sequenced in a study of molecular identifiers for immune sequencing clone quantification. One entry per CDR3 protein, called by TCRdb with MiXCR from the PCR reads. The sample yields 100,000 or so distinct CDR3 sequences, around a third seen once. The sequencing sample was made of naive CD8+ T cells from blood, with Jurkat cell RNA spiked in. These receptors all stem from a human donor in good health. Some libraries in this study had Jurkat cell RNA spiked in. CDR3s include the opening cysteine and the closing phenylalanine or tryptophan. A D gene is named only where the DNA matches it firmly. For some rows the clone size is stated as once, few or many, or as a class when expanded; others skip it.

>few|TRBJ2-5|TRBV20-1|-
CSARTGWGETQYF
TGCAGTGCTAGGACCGGCTGGGGAGAGACCCAGTACTTC
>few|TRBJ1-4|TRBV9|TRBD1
CASSAGTGFEKLFF
TGTGCCAGCAGCGCCGGGACAGGGTTTGAAAAACTGTTTTTT
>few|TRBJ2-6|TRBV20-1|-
CSAGGSGANVLTF
TGCAGTGCTGGGGGGTCTGGGGCCAACGTCCTGACTTTC
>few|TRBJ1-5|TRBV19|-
CASSIYGGLHQPQHF
TGTGCCAGTAGTATATATGGGGGGCTTCATCAGCCCCAGCATTTT
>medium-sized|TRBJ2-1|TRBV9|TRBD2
CASSALAGGKNEQFF
TGTGCCAGCAGCGCGCTAGCGGGAGGTAAAAATGAGCAGTTCTTC
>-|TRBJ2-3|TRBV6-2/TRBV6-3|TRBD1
CASSLQGLADTQYF
TGTGCCAGCAGTTTACAGGGGCTCGCAGATACGCAGTATTTT
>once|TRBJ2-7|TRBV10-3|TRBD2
CAISGVAGGYEQYF
TGTGCCATCAGTGGGGTAGCGGGAGGGTACGAGCAGTACTTC
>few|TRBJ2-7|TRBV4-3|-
CASSQEAAAPYEQYF
TGCGCCAGCAGCCAAGAGGCGGCAGCACCCTACGAGCAGTACTTC
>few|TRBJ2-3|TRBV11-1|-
CASKPPARDYTDTQYF
TGTGCCAGCAAGCCTCCGGCTCGGGATTACACAGATACGCAGTATTTT
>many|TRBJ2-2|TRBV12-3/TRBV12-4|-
CASRRYRNTGELFF
TGTGCCAGCAGGAGATACAGGAACACCGGGGAGCTGTTTTTT
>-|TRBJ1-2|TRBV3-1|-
CASSQDSALPGRTKADYGYTF
TGTGCCAGCAGCCAAGATAGTGCACTGCCTGGGCGAACTAAGGCGGACTATGGCTACACCTTC
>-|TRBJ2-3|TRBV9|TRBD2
CASSGGLAGQYFTDTQYF
TGTGCCAGCAGCGGGGGACTAGCGGGCCAATACTTCACAGATACGCAGTATTTT
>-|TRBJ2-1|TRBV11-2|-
CASCLEASANEQIF
TGTGCCAGCTGCTTAGAAGCTAGCGCCAATGAGCAGATCTTC
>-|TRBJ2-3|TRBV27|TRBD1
CATRTGSRTDTQCF
TGTGCCACCAGGACAGGGTCCCGCACAGATACGCAGTGTTTT
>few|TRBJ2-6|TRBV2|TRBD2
CASSEPSSGFDSGANVLTF
TGTGCCAGCAGTGAACCCTCTAGCGGGTTCGATTCTGGGGCCAACGTCCTGACTTTC
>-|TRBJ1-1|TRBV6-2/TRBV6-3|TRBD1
CARTRTGKNTEAFF
TGTGCCAGAACCCGGACAGGGAAGAACACTGAAGCTTTCTTT
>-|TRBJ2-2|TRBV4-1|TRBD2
CASSQTSGRAPNTGELFF
TGCGCCAGCAGCCAGACTAGCGGGAGAGCCCCGAACACCGGGGAGCTGTTTTTT
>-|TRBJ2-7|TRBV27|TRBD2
CASSLEGLAYEQYF
TGTGCCAGCAGTTTAGAGGGACTAGCCTACGAGCAGTACTTC
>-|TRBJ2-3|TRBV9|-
CASSVVGGADTQYF
TGTGCCAGCAGCGTAGTCGGGGGCGCAGATACGCAGTATTTT
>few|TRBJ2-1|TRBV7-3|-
CASSLGGVGEQFF
TGTGCCAGCAGCTTGGGCGGAGTTGGTGAGCAGTTCTTC
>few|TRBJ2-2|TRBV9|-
CASSLGATGELFF
TGTGCCAGCAGCCTGGGCGCGACCGGGGAGCTGTTTTTT
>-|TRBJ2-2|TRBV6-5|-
CASSYYRKTNTGELFF
TGTGCCAGCAGTTATTACAGGAAAACGAACACCGGGGAGCTGTTTTTT
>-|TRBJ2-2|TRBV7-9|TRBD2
CAGLGGVNTGELFF
TGTGCCGGCCTGGGAGGGGTGAACACCGGGGAGCTGTTTTTT
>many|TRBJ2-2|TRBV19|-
CASSIQGLGTGELFF
TGTGCCAGTAGTATACAGGGTCTTGGCACCGGGGAGCTGTTTTTT
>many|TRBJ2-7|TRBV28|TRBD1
CASSLPLGQAYEQYF
TGTGCCAGCAGTTTGCCCCTGGGACAGGCCTACGAGCAGTACTTC
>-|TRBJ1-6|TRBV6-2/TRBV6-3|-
CATRARGNSPLHF
TGTGCCACCCGGGCCCGGGGAAATTCACCCCTCCACTTT
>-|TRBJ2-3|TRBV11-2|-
CASSLAGNTDTQYF
TGTGCCAGCAGCTTAGCGGGAAACACAGATACGCAGTATTTT